Detailed here is one T cell receptor beta chain. What it recognizes is unknown. RNA transcripts were the template for amplifying TCR beta CDR3 regions. First-round RT-PCR targeting the TCR CDR3 was performed with the HTBI primer set. TCRdb reprocessed the multiplex PCR reads with MiXCR, giving one entry per CDR3 protein. The table includes approximately 720,000 distinct CDR3 sequences, around 20% detected once. Between the trimmed V and J ends, which lost 7 bases and 5 bases, there was a span of 13 bases. Germline CDR1 is MNHEY and CDR2 is SVGEGT. CDR3 length: 13 amino acids. The data were taken from a study of T cells in Graves' hyperthyroidism and ophthalmopathy. Background on the study: Peripheral blood sampling occurred at initial diagnosis, before any treatment. Findings and limits, study-wide: With a median lead of around 6.7 months before onset, the model predicted ophthalmopathy.

Patients were excluded for uncontrolled infection, other autoimmune disease, pregnancy or lactation. PBMCs stemmed from less than 13 ml fresh peripheral blood. Sequencing was done on a sample of blood. The chain has TRBV6-2 or TRBV6-3 and TRBJ2-3, with TRBD1 as a possible D gene (6 bases). This receptor was taken from a woman in her forties or fifties with Graves' hyperthyroidism that later progressed to Graves' ophthalmopathy. CDR3 DNA: TGTGCCAGCAAGACAGGTTCTGAAGATACGCAGTATTTT. Amino acids: CASKTGSEDTQYF.